This is a list of T cell receptor beta chains from one sample in a study of T cells in Graves' hyperthyroidism and ophthalmopathy. One entry per CDR3 protein, called by TCRdb with MiXCR from the multiplex PCR reads. The data hold 350,000 or so distinct CDR3 sequences, with around 20% observed a single time. The material sequenced was blood. The receptors stem from a woman aged 45 to 65 with Graves' hyperthyroidism. Each CDR3 is given with its conserved first and last residue. A D gene is named only where the DNA matches it firmly. Size is omitted from some rows. Given values are once, few, many or a class for expanded clones.

>TRBD1|TRBJ1-2|many|TRBV12-3/TRBV12-4
CASRGQENYGYTF
TGTGCCAGCAGGGGACAGGAGAACTATGGCTACACCTTC
>TRBD1|TRBJ1-1|once|TRBV29-1
CSVARSGQGARNTEAFF
TGCAGCGTTGCCCGCTCGGGACAGGGGGCACGAAACACTGAAGCTTTCTTT
>.|TRBJ2-1|.|TRBV2
CASSEPRAPFNEQFF
TGTGCCAGCAGTGAACCCCGGGCCCCGTTCAATGAGCAGTTCTTC
>.|TRBJ2-7|many|TRBV2
CASSVEGGSYEQYF
TGTGCCAGCAGTGTAGAGGGGGGTTCCTACGAGCAGTACTTC
>TRBD2|TRBJ2-1|many|TRBV28
CASSLLVAGSKEQFF
TGTGCCAGCAGTTTACTGGTAGCGGGATCCAAGGAGCAGTTCTTC
>.|TRBJ1-1|many|TRBV12-3/TRBV12-4
CASSSRDTTEAFF
TGTGCCAGCAGTTCTCGGGACACCACTGAAGCTTTCTTT
>.|TRBJ2-7|many|TRBV28
CASSRTSYEQYF
TGTGCCAGCAGCCGGACTTCCTACGAGCAGTACTTC
>TRBD1|TRBJ1-1|many|TRBV30
CASHPGTGGTEAFF
TGTGCCTCCCATCCCGGGACAGGGGGCACTGAAGCTTTCTTT
>TRBD1|TRBJ2-1|many|TRBV27
CASRKGDRHNEQFF
TGTGCCAGCAGAAAGGGGGACAGGCACAATGAGCAGTTCTTC
>TRBD1|TRBJ2-1|.|TRBV28
CASSPLSEGALNEQFF
TGTGCCAGCAGTCCTCTTAGCGAGGGGGCCCTCAATGAGCAGTTCTTC